In this sample, the clone carrying this T cell receptor (beta chain) turned up once. Its antigen is not known. The entry originates in a study of shared clonotypes between healthy human individuals. At the level of the study: Donors consisted of a couple of women and a few men between 18 and 49. Whole-study findings and limits: Larger estimated richness was generally seen in naive subsets than in memory subsets.

CDR3 length equals 12 residues. CDR1 and CDR2 from the germline V gene are SNHLY and FYNNEI. The protocol was immunoSEQ multiplex PCR, while the TCRdb copy is restricted to in-frame clones and leaves out a portion. The sample includes 2,500,000 or so clones, about 92% of them seen just once. This clonotype was sampled from a man younger than 30 in good health. This sequence joins TRBV2 and TRBJ2-7; 7 bases line up with TRBD1. Source material: naive CD4+ T cells sorted from blood. As for subset: CD45RA+ positively selected. CDR3 amino acids: CGGGVNSYEQYF. The CDR3 DNA is TGTGGAGGGGGCGTAAATTCCTACGAGCAGTACTTC.